The sequence of this TCR beta chain was determined in a study of shared T cell receptors in the human thymus. This clone was seen only a few times. The length of the CDR3 is 16 residues. The V segment lost 0 bases and the J segment 3 bases; nucleotides outside the gene matches: 4. CDR1 is SGHKS and CDR2 is YYEKEE in the germline V gene (reference sequence). TCRdb keeps only in-frame clones here, not all; method: immunoSEQ multiplex PCR. The top ten clones hold about 0.012% of a sample with just under 550,000 clones, 75% to 85% of them seen once. These same data were also listed under a study on human thymus T cells. That work states: Congenital heart defects were the reason for the corrective surgery that the donors, healthy Finnish infants, were having. During corrective heart surgery, resections were taken, and the thymus tissue came from them.

The sequencing sample was made of thymocytes. V usage is TRBV5-5 and J usage is TRBJ2-2; TRBD1 aligns across 8 bases. This TCR came from a boy in the first two years of life with a congenital heart defect. CDR3 in DNA: TGTGCCAGCAGCTTGGATCAGGGGGCAGACACCGGGGAGCTGTTTTTT. Residues: CASSLDQGADTGELFF.